The subject of this entry is one T cell receptor (beta chain). Its specificity is not known. V shed 3 bases and J shed 4 bases, with 32 bases lying between them. The CDR3 has 20 amino acids. Germline V gene sequence: CDR1 SQVTM, CDR2 ANQGSEA. This record comes from a study of cytomegalovirus exposure and HLA in healthy donors. Study at large: Roughly 85 million unique TCRs from HLA-typed donors made up an early data release. Whole-study findings and limits: It was confirmed in vitro that three of the CMV-associated chains were specific for CMV antigens. Follow-up analysis found HLA locus-dependent TCR association rates, highest for DRB1 and lowest for HLA-C. CMV serostatus stood as the only immune exposure information on hand.

The PCR used 60 Vbeta and 13 Jbeta primers. Profiled with immunoSEQ multiplex PCR; TCRdb holds only in-frame clones, not every one. The table lists under 150,000 clones, about 70% of them singletons. This clonotype originated in a man between 18 and 29 years old in good health and CMV-seronegative. V gene TRBV29-1 combines with J gene TRBJ2-3, with D perhaps TRBD1 (9 bases). The sample consisted of PBMCs. CDR3 bases: TGCAGCGTTGAGGTGGCGGGGGACAGGGTGTTAAAACTAGCGGCAGATACGCAGTATTTT. It is translated as CSVEVAGDRVLKLAADTQYF.